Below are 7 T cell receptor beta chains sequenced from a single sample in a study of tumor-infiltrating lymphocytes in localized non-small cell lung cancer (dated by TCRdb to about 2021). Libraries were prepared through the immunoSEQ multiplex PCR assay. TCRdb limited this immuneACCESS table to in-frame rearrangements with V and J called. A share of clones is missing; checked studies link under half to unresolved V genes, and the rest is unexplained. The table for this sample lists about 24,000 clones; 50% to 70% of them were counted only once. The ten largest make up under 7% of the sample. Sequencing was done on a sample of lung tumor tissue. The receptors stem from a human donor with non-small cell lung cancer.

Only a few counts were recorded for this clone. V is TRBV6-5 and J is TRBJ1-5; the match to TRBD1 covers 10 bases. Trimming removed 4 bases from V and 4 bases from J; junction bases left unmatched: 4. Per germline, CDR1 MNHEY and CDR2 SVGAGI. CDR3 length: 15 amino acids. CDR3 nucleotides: TGTGCCAGCAGTTTGACAGGGGGCGGGAATCAGCCCCAGCATTTT. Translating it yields CASSLTGGGNQPQHF.

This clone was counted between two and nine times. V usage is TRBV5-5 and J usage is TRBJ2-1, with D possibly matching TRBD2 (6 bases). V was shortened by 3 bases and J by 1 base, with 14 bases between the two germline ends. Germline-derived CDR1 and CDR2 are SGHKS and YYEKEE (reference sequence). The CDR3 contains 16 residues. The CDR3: CASSSPRDSSYNEQFF. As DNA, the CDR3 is TGTGCCAGCAGCTCCCCTAGGGACTCTTCCTACAATGAGCAGTTCTTC.

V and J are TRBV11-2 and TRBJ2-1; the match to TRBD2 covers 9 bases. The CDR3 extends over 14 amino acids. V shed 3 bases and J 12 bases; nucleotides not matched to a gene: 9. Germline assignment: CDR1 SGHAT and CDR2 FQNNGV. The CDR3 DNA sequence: TGTGCCAGCAGCTTCGCGGGAGGGCCGCTAAGGCAGTTCTTC. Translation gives CASSFAGGPLRQFF.

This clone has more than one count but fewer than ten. CDR3 region: CASSEARTDEAFF. Here the CDR3 DNA reads TGTGCCAGCAGTGAGGCCCGGACGGATGAAGCTTTCTTT. V is TRBV6-1 and J is TRBJ1-1, with unresolved D. Trimming took off 3 bases at V and 7 bases at J, with 12 bases between the two ends. Germline V lookup: CDR1 MNHNS, CDR2 SASEGT. The CDR3 is 13 amino acids.

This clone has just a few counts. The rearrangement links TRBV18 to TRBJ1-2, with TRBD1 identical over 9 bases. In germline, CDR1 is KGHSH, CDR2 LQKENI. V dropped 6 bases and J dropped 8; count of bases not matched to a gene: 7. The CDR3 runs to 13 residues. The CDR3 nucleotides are TGTGCCAGCTCGGAGGGACAGGGATTCGGCTACACCTTC. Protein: CASSEGQGFGYTF.

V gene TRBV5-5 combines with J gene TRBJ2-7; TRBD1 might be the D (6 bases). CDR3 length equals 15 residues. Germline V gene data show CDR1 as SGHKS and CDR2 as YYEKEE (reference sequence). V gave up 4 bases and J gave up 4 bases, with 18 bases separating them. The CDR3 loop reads CASSQAAVQGYEQYF. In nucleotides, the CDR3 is TGTGCCAGCAGCCAAGCCGCCGTACAGGGTTACGAGCAGTACTTC.

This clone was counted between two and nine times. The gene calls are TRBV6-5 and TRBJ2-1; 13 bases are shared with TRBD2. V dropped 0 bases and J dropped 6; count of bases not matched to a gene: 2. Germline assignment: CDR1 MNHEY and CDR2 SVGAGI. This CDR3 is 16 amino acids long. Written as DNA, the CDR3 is TGTGCCAGCAGTTACTCGGGACTAGCGGGAACCAATGAGCAGTTCTTC. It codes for CASSYSGLAGTNEQFF.